This T cell receptor beta chain was captured in a study of T cell repertoires in ileal Crohn's disease. Generated by immunoSEQ multiplex PCR, the TCRdb table keeps only in-frame clones and is missing some. This table has 8,500 to 14,000 clones, about 70% appearing once. The CDR3 spans 14 residues. The germline CDR1 and CDR2 sequences are SGHRS and YFSETQ. V lost 0 bases and J lost 7; bases outside the gene matches: 5. This clone was detected once. The antigen is unknown. Included were adult ileal or ileocolonic Crohn's patients indicated for ileocolonic resection. Study results and caveats: Clonal expansions were more frequent in active smokers than non-smokers at surgery. Endoscopic recurrence occurred in every patient whose clonality exceeded 26.8%.

The V call is TRBV5-1, the J call TRBJ2-7, with TRBD2 identical over 9 bases. What was sequenced was ileal tissue. The sequence derives from an adult with Crohn's disease. Here the CDR3 DNA reads TGCGCCAGCAGCTTGGCTAGCGGGGCCGATGAGCAGTACTTC. This encodes CASSLASGADEQYF.